This entry describes one TCR beta chain. The sample carries other DNA sequences with the same CDR3. This record belongs to a study of blood T cell repertoires in COVID-19. Study-wide context: Whether acute or convalescent, the COVID-19 samples came from the United States, Italy and Spain.

Original data processing: Estimates of nucleated cell counts were drawn from the amplification of reference gene primers. The method was immunoSEQ multiplex PCR; TCRdb's version includes in-frame clones alone and lacks a portion of them. Clonal size and the V and J genes are those of that table, whereas D and trimming came from the DNA. This table holds about 190,000 clones, more than 60% found once. CDR3 size: 15 residues. Germline trimming cut 4 bases from V and 6 bases from J; bases unmatched to any gene: 7. Germline-derived CDR1 and CDR2 are MNHEY and SMNVEV (reference sequence). The TCR was taken from a man between 45 and 60 years old who had recovered from COVID-19. Sequenced sample: peripheral blood. This chain uses TRBV27 with TRBJ1-4, with 8 positions matching TRBD1. In DNA form, the CDR3 reads TGTGCCAGCAGTTCCGGACAGGGAGGTTATGAAAAACTGTTTTTT. Protein product: CASSSGQGGYEKLFF.